A single sample is the source of the 21 T cell receptor beta chains below, sequenced in a study of blood T cell repertoires in COVID-19. Sequenced by immunoSEQ multiplex PCR; TCRdb stores in-frame clones only, minus some. The table lists over 100,000 clones, around 90% of them singletons. Sequenced material: peripheral blood. These receptors all stem from a human donor in a cohort sampled during active COVID-19.

The rearrangement joins TRBV7-3 to TRBJ2-3; a weak D match, TRBD2 (5 bases). Trimming pared 5 bases from V and 2 bases from J, leaving 11 bases between. The CDR3 is 14 residues long. Germline CDR1 SGHTA, CDR2 FQGTGA. The CDR3 sequence: CASSPRGLTDTQYF. The DNA for the CDR3 is TGTGCCAGCAGCCCCCGGGGTCTCACAGATACGCAGTATTTT.

The chain employs TRBV27 and TRBJ1-1, with 9 bases lining up with TRBD1. Trimming took 5 bases from V and 0 from J; bases not matched to a gene: 7. The CDR3 is 16 amino acids. Germline CDR1 MNHEY, CDR2 SMNVEV (reference sequence). CDR3 sequence reads: CASSIRTGAMNTEAFF. In nucleotides, the CDR3 is TGTGCCAGCAGTATAAGGACAGGGGCTATGAACACTGAAGCTTTCTTT.

The chain joins TRBV5-4 to TRBJ2-3; D ambiguous. The CDR3 is 13 amino acids. V lost 4 bases to trimming and J lost 4 bases, with 10 bases between them. Germline assignment: CDR1 SGHNT and CDR2 YYREEE (reference sequence). The CDR3 nucleotides read TGTGCCAGCAGCAGTTTTAGCCCAGATACGCAGTATTTT. This sequence encodes CASSSFSPDTQYF.

The chain has TRBV28 and TRBJ2-3; TRBD1 matches at 9 bases. The ends lost 5 bases at V and 3 bases at J; junction bases unmatched: 6. The CDR3 consists of 15 residues. Germline V gene sequence: CDR1 MDHEN, CDR2 SYDVKM. CDR3 nucleotide sequence: TGTGCCAGCAGTCTAGGACAGGGGCGGACAGATACGCAGTATTTT. As protein: CASSLGQGRTDTQYF.

The V call is TRBV6-2 or TRBV6-3, the J call TRBJ2-1; 7 nucleotides align to TRBD1. V dropped 6 bases and J dropped 12; count of bases not matched to a gene: 8. Germline CDR1 reads MNHEY; CDR2 reads SVGEGT. The CDR3 totals 12 residues. DNA of the CDR3: TGTGCCAGCAGCGGACAGGCAATGAGGCAGTTCTTC. This encodes CASSGQAMRQFF.

The J gene is TRBJ2-1, the V gene TRBV6-1; D may be TRBD2 (6 bases). Between the trimmed V and J ends, which lost 4 bases and 8 bases, there was a span of 30 bases. Germline lookup yields CDR1 MNHNS and CDR2 SASEGT. This CDR3 has 19 residues. The CDR3 region has the DNA TGTGCCAGCAGTGCTGGCCCGATTCAGGGAGGCTACCCTAAGGATGAGCAGTTCTTC. Its translation is CASSAGPIQGGYPKDEQFF.

The CDR3 loop is CASKTTGGHGYTF. DNA of the CDR3: TGTGCCAGTAAGACGACAGGGGGCCATGGCTACACCTTC. This chain links TRBV19 with TRBJ1-2; 10 bases map to TRBD1. Per the germline V gene, CDR1 is LNHDA and CDR2 is SQIVND (reference sequence). The V and J ends lost 7 bases and 6 bases, in that order; junction bases with no gene match: 5. The CDR3 is 13 residues long.

The V and J genes are TRBV19 and TRBJ1-2, with D maybe TRBD1 (6 bases). V was shortened by 5 bases and J by 4 bases, with 20 bases between the two germline ends. CDR1 and CDR2 (germline): LNHDA, SQIVND (reference sequence). The CDR3 is made up of 16 amino acids. The CDR3 spells CASSPNPRDTSYGYTF. As DNA, the CDR3 is TGTGCCAGTAGTCCAAATCCCCGGGACACCTCCTATGGCTACACCTTC.

The chain couples TRBV19 to TRBJ2-2; TRBD1 agrees at 9 bases. J gave up 4 bases and V 4 bases, and 1 base lay outside the gene matches. Germline V gives CDR1 LNHDA, CDR2 SQIVND (reference sequence). The CDR3 length is 14 residues. The CDR3 loop reads CASSRQGVTGELFF. The DNA for the CDR3 is TGTGCCAGTAGTAGACAGGGGGTCACCGGGGAGCTGTTTTTT.

J is TRBJ2-1 and V is TRBV5-4; D is uncertain. The V end lost 0 bases, the J end lost 6 bases, and 4 bases lay between the germline ends. CDR3 length equals 12 residues. Germline V gives CDR1 SGHNT, CDR2 YYREEE (reference sequence). The CDR3, as DNA: TGTGCCAGCAGCTTGGGCGTCAATGAGCAGTTCTTC. It yields the protein CASSLGVNEQFF.

CDR3 sequence: CASGQGRRNTIYF. CDR3 DNA: TGTGCCAGCGGACAGGGTCGAAGAAACACCATATATTTT. The chain recombines TRBV6-5 with TRBJ1-3; 8 nucleotides match TRBD1. The CDR3 is made up of 13 amino acids. Unmatched junction bases numbered 5, after V lost 8 bases and J lost 5 bases. Germline CDR1 and CDR2: MNHEY and SVGAGI.

This chain connects TRBV12-3 or TRBV12-4 to TRBJ1-2; D gene ambiguous. This CDR3 spans 13 amino acids. V lost 7 bases and J lost 5, with 14 bases in between. This CDR3 reads CASTTVNGYGYTF. For the CDR3, the DNA is TGTGCCAGCACTACAGTAAATGGTTATGGCTACACCTTC.

V gene TRBV19 combines with J gene TRBJ2-3, with 15 bases identical to TRBD2. The trim removed 5 bases at V and 6 bases at J, leaving 6 bases unmatched. The CDR3 consists of 16 residues. Germline values: CDR1 LNHDA, CDR2 SQIVND (reference sequence). The CDR3 loop is CASSPKGLAGGDTQYF. The CDR3 DNA is TGTGCCAGTAGTCCAAAGGGACTAGCGGGAGGTGATACGCAGTATTTT. Filled out from reference TRBV19 and TRBJ2-3, the complete variable domain reads DGGITQSPKYLFRKEGQNVTLSCEQNLNHDAMYWYRQDPGQGLRLIYYSQIVNDFQKGDIAEGYSVSREKKESFPLTVTSAQKNPTAFYLCASSPKGLAGGDTQYFGPGTRLTVL.

The chain combines TRBV2 with TRBJ1-2; 8 bases are shared with TRBD1. The J segment lost 6 bases and the V segment lost 8 bases, leaving 8 bases of the junction unmatched. CDR1 SNHLY and CDR2 FYNNEI come from the germline V gene. The CDR3 spans 13 residues. The CDR3 DNA reads TGTGCCAGCTGGGAGACAGGGGTGAATGGCTACACCTTC. Amino acid sequence: CASWETGVNGYTF.

The rearrangement uses TRBV5-1 and TRBJ2-5; TRBD1 aligns across 9 bases. The germline V gene has CDR1 SGHRS and CDR2 YFSETQ. CDR3 length: 17 amino acids. With V trimmed by 6 bases and J by 4 bases, 16 bases remained unmatched. As DNA, the CDR3 is TGCGCCAGCAAAGAAAAACCGGGACAGGGAGTTGGAGAGACCCAGTACTTC. This gives the protein CASKEKPGQGVGETQYF. Together with reference TRBV5-1 and TRBJ2-5, the CDR3 gives the full variable domain: KAGVTQTPRYLIKTRGQQVTLSCSPISGHRSVSWYQQTPGQGLQFLFEYFSETQRNKGNFPGRFSGRQFSNSRSEMNVSTLELGDSALYLCASKEKPGQGVGETQYFGPGTRLLVL.

This sequence joins TRBV11-2 and TRBJ2-3, with D unclear. V lost 7 bases and J lost 3, with 8 bases in between. The length of the CDR3 is 12 residues. CDR1 and CDR2 (germline): SGHAT, FQNNGV. CDR3 loop: CASTPSTDTQYF. CDR3 in DNA: TGTGCCAGCACCCCGTCTACAGATACGCAGTATTTT.

This sequence joins TRBV19 and TRBJ2-5; possible D gene TRBD2, 6 bases. V was pared by 4 bases and J by 5 bases, with 14 bases between. CDR3 length: 14 residues. Germline CDR1 reads LNHDA; CDR2 reads SQIVND (reference sequence). The CDR3 reads CASSNRGWRETQYF. The CDR3 DNA follows: TGTGCCAGTAGTAACCGGGGGTGGAGGGAGACCCAGTACTTC.

The chain carries TRBV27 and TRBJ2-7, with D uncertain. V lost 5 bases, J lost 2 bases, and 16 bases lay in between. The CDR3 consists of 15 residues. Germline CDR1 reads MNHEY; CDR2 reads SMNVEV (reference sequence). The CDR3 DNA sequence: TGTGCCAGCAGTCTCACCATGAGAGCTACCTACGAGCAGTACTTC. This encodes CASSLTMRATYEQYF.

V and J are TRBV6-5 and TRBJ1-2, with TRBD1 identical over 7 bases. CDR1 MNHEY and CDR2 SVGAGI come from the germline V gene. The CDR3 loop spans 13 amino acids. V shed 6 bases and J 6 bases; nucleotides not matched to a gene: 7. CDR3 sequence: CASSRQGRNGYTF. CDR3 in DNA: TGTGCCAGCAGCCGACAGGGCCGAAATGGCTACACCTTC.

J is TRBJ1-4 and V is TRBV20-1, with D unresolved. Trimming removed 2 bases at V and 6 bases at J, with 4 bases between. In germline, CDR1 is DFQATT, CDR2 SNEGSKA (reference sequence). The CDR3 totals 11 residues. The CDR3 is CSARTDEKLFF. CDR3 bases: TGCAGTGCTAGAACAGATGAAAAACTGTTTTTT.

The sample holds a few counts of this clone. J is TRBJ2-2 and V is TRBV5-1; TRBD1 agrees at 9 bases. After removal of 4 bases from V and 2 bases from J, the junction contained 9 bases not matched to a gene. This CDR3 region has 17 residues. Germline V gene sequence: CDR1 SGHRS, CDR2 YFSETQ. CDR3 residues: CASSHHRGLTNTGELFF. The CDR3 DNA reads as TGCGCCAGCAGCCACCACAGGGGGCTTACAAACACCGGGGAGCTGTTTTTT. The variable domain in full, completed from reference TRBV5-1 and TRBJ2-2, reads KAGVTQTPRYLIKTRGQQVTLSCSPISGHRSVSWYQQTPGQGLQFLFEYFSETQRNKGNFPGRFSGRQFSNSRSEMNVSTLELGDSALYLCASSHHRGLTNTGELFFGEGSRLTVL.